Listed below are T cell receptor beta chains from one sample, sequenced in a study of blood T cell repertoires in COVID-19. The data were produced by immunoSEQ multiplex PCR, yet TCRdb's version contains in-frame clones alone and is incomplete. The sample has roughly 43,000 clones; around 70% are singletons. The sequencing input was peripheral blood. Source of these receptors: an elderly man with acute or convalescent COVID-19. CDR3s include the opening cysteine and the closing phenylalanine or tryptophan.

J: TRBJ1-6; V: TRBV6-4; CDR3: CASSQEEESPLHF
J: TRBJ1-6; V: TRBV7-9; CDR3: CASSLVRVSGTYNSPLHF
J: TRBJ2-3; V: TRBV9; CDR3: CASSVGPASGGPDTQYF
J: TRBJ1-2; V: TRBV5-4; CDR3: CASSLAGLSGYTF
J: TRBJ2-7; V: TRBV30; CDR3: CAWSRDNSYEQYF
J: TRBJ1-2; V: TRBV5-1; CDR3: CASSSNTEGYTF
J: TRBJ2-3; V: TRBV5-5; CDR3: CASRAGQGADTQYF
J: TRBJ2-5; V: TRBV7-2; CDR3: CASTTGGLETQYF
J: TRBJ2-1; V: TRBV6-5; CDR3: CASSYQGGPGQFF
J: TRBJ1-3; V: TRBV12-3/TRBV12-4; CDR3: CASKLNGNTIYF
J: TRBJ2-3; V: TRBV3-1/TRBV3-2; CDR3: CASSQDIATDTQYF
J: TRBJ2-7; V: TRBV3-1/TRBV3-2; CDR3: CASSQDLTSGRRLNEQYF
J: TRBJ1-2; V: TRBV28; CDR3: CASSSPGQGGGYTF
J: TRBJ2-2; V: TRBV29-1; CDR3: CSVGQGEGTGELFF
J: TRBJ2-5; V: TRBV7-2; CDR3: CASSDLRVGLAGEMETQYF
J: TRBJ2-5; V: TRBV30; CDR3: CAWSGAEQETQYF
J: TRBJ1-2; V: TRBV29-1; CDR3: CSVRQGAGYTF
J: TRBJ1-6; V: TRBV5-4; CDR3: CASSSNSYNSPLHF
J: TRBJ2-1; V: TRBV19; CDR3: CASNRQGSYNEQFF
J: TRBJ1-1; V: TRBV5-6; CDR3: CASSIGTAEAFF
J: TRBJ2-3; V: TRBV13; CDR3: CASSILSGGAAVTQYF
J: TRBJ1-5; V: TRBV4-1; CDR3: CASAQEYSNQPQHF
J: TRBJ2-7; V: TRBV30; CDR3: CAWRRDGTGYF
J: TRBJ1-5; V: TRBV6-2/TRBV6-3; CDR3: CASSYSARANQPQHF
J: TRBJ1-1; V: TRBV29-1; CDR3: CSVDIGESAFF
J: TRBJ1-1; V: TRBV2; CDR3: CAIQKGVSNTEAFF
J: TRBJ1-4; V: TRBV4-2; CDR3: CASSFREGEELFF
J: TRBJ2-7; V: TRBV7-7; CDR3: CASSLESGSEQYF
J: TRBJ2-1; V: TRBV11-2; CDR3: CASSLGGSLGEWQFF
J: TRBJ1-6; V: TRBV18; CDR3: CASTAGQPNSPLHF
J: TRBJ1-2; V: TRBV6-5; CDR3: CASKLGQGDYGYTF
J: TRBJ1-3; V: TRBV11-2; CDR3: CASSLDQNGNTIYF
J: TRBJ1-3; V: TRBV5-1; CDR3: CASSLVAGTRGNTIYF
J: TRBJ1-2; V: TRBV10-2; CDR3: CASSDRGQANYGYTF
J: TRBJ1-2; V: TRBV6-5; CDR3: CATLAGQGVGYTF
J: TRBJ2-7; V: TRBV6-4; CDR3: CASSDGHVYEQYF
J: TRBJ2-3; V: TRBV15; CDR3: CATSRVGGGGTDTQYF
J: TRBJ1-3; V: TRBV18; CDR3: CASSPTTDRSSGNTIYF
J: TRBJ2-1; V: TRBV30; CDR3: CAWSRDSIYNEQFF
J: TRBJ2-2; V: TRBV28; CDR3: CASSRIGQGWDTGELFF
J: TRBJ1-6; V: TRBV19; CDR3: CASSIGAGSDSPLHF